This T cell receptor (beta chain) was sequenced for a study of shared clonotypes between healthy human individuals. Of note for this clone: Antigen unknown.

The CDR3 length is 15 residues. Produced via immunoSEQ multiplex PCR; TCRdb's table is partial and in-frame only. The repertoire holds 2 million or so clones, with 95% as singletons. The study's findings and limits: A reduction in generation probabilities was seen for non-shared clonotypes relative to those shared by all four donors. An expected dependence of interdonor clonotype sharing on sequencing depth was noted.

Sequencing used naive CD4+ T cells sorted from blood. Subset described: CD45RA+ positively selected. V is TRBV21-1 and J is TRBJ2-3. TRBV21-1 is a documented pseudogene. The origin of this receptor is a man younger than 35 in good health. DNA of the CDR3: TGTGCCAGCAGCAAAGCCCGCTTTTGCACAGATACGCAGTATTTT. Protein: CASSKARFCTDTQYF.